This TCR beta chain was found in a study of kidney transplant recipient with SARS-CoV-2 infection. The sample holds many counts of this clonotype. Each CDR3 protein gets one entry after TCRdb re-called the reads with MiXCR. The table records approximately 250,000 distinct CDR3 sequences, more than 25% of them present only once. From germline, CDR1 is MNHEY and CDR2 SVGEGT. The V end lost 5 bases, the J end lost 7 bases, and 15 bases lay between the germline ends. The CDR3 has 14 amino acids. The sample here was a blood sample, taken at baseline and on roughly day 110 from a kidney transplant recipient. The TCR sequence derives from a male patient aged 30 to 39 who had COVID-19 and was a kidney transplant recipient. Some T cells may be provided by the graft donor. This chain joins TRBV6-2 or TRBV6-3 and TRBJ1-5; possible D gene TRBD1, 5 bases. DNA of the CDR3: TGTGCCAGCAGTAAGGGACTCACGGGCCAGCCCCAGCATTTT. It translates to CASSKGLTGQPQHF.